A selection of T cell receptor beta chains follows, all from one sample in a study of early T cells in non-severe SARS-CoV-2 infection. TCRdb analysed the 5' RACE reads with MiXCR anew, one entry per CDR3 protein. Among about 58,000 distinct CDR3 sequences listed, approximately 8% were seen once. The material sequenced was whole blood. The receptors were sampled from an adult who was a healthcare worker with PCR-confirmed SARS-CoV-2 infection or an uninfected control (not recorded which). CDR3s include the opening cysteine and the closing phenylalanine or tryptophan. D genes are given only for firm matches. Part of the rows lack a size; the others show once, few, many or a class for expanded clones.

CASSVDANTQYF TGTGCCAGCAGCGTAGACGCAAATACGCAGTATTTT TRBV9 NA TRBJ2-3 NA
CASSVTEGTNTGELFF TGTGCCAGCAGCGTGACCGAGGGAACGAACACCGGGGAGCTGTTTTTT TRBV9 NA TRBJ2-2 many
CATSDIGDDQPQHF TGTGCCACCAGTGATATCGGGGACGATCAGCCCCAGCATTTT TRBV24-1 NA TRBJ1-5 many
CASSALAGPSYEQYF TGTGCCAGCAGCGCACTAGCGGGACCCTCCTACGAGCAGTACTTC TRBV7-8 TRBD2 TRBJ2-7 many
CASHATPGQGSGYTF TGCGCCAGCCATGCTACTCCGGGACAGGGAAGCGGCTACACCTTC TRBV5-1 TRBD1 TRBJ1-2 many
CASSLEGSEKLFF TGCGCCAGCAGCTTGGAGGGGAGTGAAAAACTGTTTTTT TRBV5-1 NA TRBJ1-4 many
CASSSDRTYGYTF TGCGCCAGCAGTTCAGACAGGACCTATGGCTACACCTTC TRBV10-1 NA TRBJ1-2 NA
CASSQRDDTYYGYTF TGTGCCAGCAGCCAAAGGGATGACACGTACTATGGCTACACCTTC TRBV3-1 NA TRBJ1-2 few
CASTGSGELFF TGTGCCAGCACAGGTAGCGGGGAGCTGTTTTTT TRBV6-4 NA TRBJ2-2 NA
CASIPDWGDNTEAFF TGTGCCAGCATCCCGGATTGGGGAGATAACACTGAAGCTTTCTTT TRBV7-2 NA TRBJ1-1 few
CASSQEVWEREQYF TGCGCCAGCAGCCAAGAAGTCTGGGAGCGCGAGCAGTACTTC TRBV4-1 NA TRBJ2-7 NA
CASSRDRAEQYF TGTGCCAGCAGTCGGGACAGGGCCGAGCAGTACTTC TRBV6-5 TRBD1 TRBJ2-7 NA
CASSLGAQGTYGYTF TGTGCCAGCAGCTTAGGGGCACAGGGTACCTATGGCTACACCTTC TRBV7-9 NA TRBJ1-2 NA
CASKRGQFGEAFF TGTGCCAGCAAAAGGGGGCAGTTCGGTGAAGCTTTCTTT TRBV27 TRBD1 TRBJ1-1 many
CASSSDRAATNEKLFF TGTGCCAGCAGCTCGGACAGGGCTGCAACTAATGAAAAACTGTTTTTT TRBV27 TRBD1 TRBJ1-4 few
CASSYSGGTYNEQFF TGTGCCAGCAGTTACTCGGGGGGCACCTACAATGAGCAGTTCTTC TRBV6-6 NA TRBJ2-1 few
CAWRKRGYPFEQYF TGTGCCTGGAGGAAGAGGGGGTATCCCTTCGAGCAGTACTTC TRBV30 NA TRBJ2-7 many
CSVDLGVVETQYF TGCAGCGTTGATTTGGGGGTGGTGGAGACCCAGTACTTC TRBV29-1 NA TRBJ2-5 many
CASSWGVGPNTGELFF TGCGCCAGCAGCTGGGGCGTCGGCCCGAACACCGGGGAGCTGTTTTTT TRBV5-1 NA TRBJ2-2 many
CATSDPTGDNEQFF TGTGCCACCAGTGACCCGACTGGGGACAATGAGCAGTTCTTC TRBV24-1 NA TRBJ2-1 NA
CASSPLSLSSYEQYF TGTGCCAGCAGCCCACTAAGCCTTAGCTCCTACGAGCAGTACTTC TRBV11-2 NA TRBJ2-7 NA
CASSQGGTLNTGELFF TGTGCCAGCAGCCAAGGTGGGACTCTCAACACCGGGGAGCTGTTTTTT TRBV3-1 NA TRBJ2-2 NA
CASSFTSPTDTQYF TGTGCCAGCAGCTTTACGAGCCCCACAGATACGCAGTATTTT TRBV5-5 NA TRBJ2-3 few
CSASPGLAGGPDYYNEQFF TGCAGTGCTAGCCCCGGACTAGCGGGAGGGCCTGACTATTACAATGAGCAGTTCTTC TRBV20-1 TRBD2 TRBJ2-1 many